This T cell receptor beta chain was identified during a study of control samples from healthy donors and cancer patients. Using immunoSEQ multiplex PCR, the repertoire was profiled, and TCRdb retains in-frame clones only, with some absent. The top ten clones hold around 8% of a sample with 150,000 to 200,000 clones, roughly 94% of them seen once. This clonotype originated in a woman aged 40 to 50 in good health. Sample: blood.

The CDR3 is CASRRVGGNQPQHF. The CDR3 region has the DNA TGTGCCAGCAGACGGGTCGGGGGCAATCAGCCCCAGCATTTT. The chain links TRBV2 to TRBJ1-5; no reliable D call. The V gene's germline CDR1 is SNHLY and CDR2 FYNNEI. This CDR3 has 14 amino acids. Trimming removed 6 bases from V and 2 bases from J, with 11 bases in between.